Listed below are T cell receptor beta chains from one sample, sequenced in a study of blood T cell repertoires in COVID-19. Data came from immunoSEQ multiplex PCR; TCRdb stores just in-frame clones and leaves some out. The sample carries fewer than 250,000 clones, 75% to 90% recorded once. Sequenced input: peripheral blood. Receptors originate from a man aged 60 to 69 who had recovered from COVID-19. CDR3s include the opening cysteine and the closing phenylalanine or tryptophan. A D gene is named only where the DNA matches it firmly. Only some rows state a clone size, as once, few, many or a class for expanded clones.

CDR3aa | CDR3nt | d_gene | abundance | j_gene | v_gene
CASSSSRAGAVGELFF | TGTGCCAGCAGCTCGTCCAGAGCGGGGGCCGTCGGGGAGCTGTTTTTT | TRBD2 | NA | TRBJ2-2 | TRBV7-9
CASSLGRGYQETQYF | TGCGCCAGCAGCTTGGGACGGGGGTACCAAGAGACCCAGTACTTC | NA | once | TRBJ2-5 | TRBV5-1
CASSLSSGASYEQYF | TGTGCCAGCAGTTTAAGTAGCGGGGCCTCCTACGAGCAGTACTTC | TRBD2 | NA | TRBJ2-7 | TRBV28
CSVLAQSTDTQYF | TGCAGCGTACTAGCGCAAAGCACAGATACGCAGTATTTT | TRBD2 | NA | TRBJ2-3 | TRBV29-1
CASSPQVLLYGYTF | TGTGCCAGCAGCCCTCAGGTGCTCCTCTATGGCTACACCTTC | NA | NA | TRBJ1-2 | TRBV3-1/TRBV3-2
CASSVAPGGTPTEAFF | TGTGCCAGCAGCGTAGCGCCAGGGGGCACCCCCACTGAAGCTTTCTTT | TRBD1 | NA | TRBJ1-1 | TRBV9
CASSFLYQETQYF | TGTGCCAGCAGCTTCTTATACCAAGAGACCCAGTACTTC | NA | NA | TRBJ2-5 | TRBV7-2
CASRGGEREAFF | TGTGCCAGCAGGGGGGGAGAGAGAGAAGCTTTCTTT | NA | NA | TRBJ1-1 | TRBV6-6
CASSATGLRYGYTF | TGTGCCAGTAGTGCCACAGGATTACGGTATGGCTACACCTTC | NA | NA | TRBJ1-2 | TRBV19
CASSYGTGGLSGANVLTF | TGTGCCAGCAGCTACGGGACAGGGGGCCTCTCTGGGGCCAACGTCCTGACTTTC | TRBD1 | once | TRBJ2-6 | TRBV7-9
CASNGLAGALSGANVLTF | TGTGCCAGTAATGGACTAGCGGGAGCCCTCTCTGGGGCCAACGTCCTGACTTTC | TRBD2 | NA | TRBJ2-6 | TRBV19
CASRWGLASSTDTQYF | TGTGCCAGCAGGTGGGGACTAGCGTCTAGCACAGATACGCAGTATTTT | TRBD2 | NA | TRBJ2-3 | TRBV7-2
CSARQGPNTEAFF | TGCAGCGCTCGACAGGGCCCGAACACTGAAGCTTTCTTT | TRBD1 | NA | TRBJ1-1 | TRBV29-1
CASSHPGISYEQYF | TGTGCCAGCAGCCATCCCGGGATCTCCTACGAGCAGTACTTC | NA | NA | TRBJ2-7 | TRBV7-9
CASSVSWNTEAFF | TGTGCCAGCAGTGTGAGTTGGAACACTGAAGCTTTCTTT | NA | NA | TRBJ1-1 | TRBV2
CASCFLDRGLYEQYF | TGTGCCAGTTGTTTTTTGGACAGGGGGCTCTACGAGCAGTACTTC | TRBD1 | NA | TRBJ2-7 | TRBV19
CASSFGTGTVGTEAFF | TGTGCCAGCAGTTTCGGGACAGGGACCGTAGGCACTGAAGCTTTCTTT | TRBD1 | NA | TRBJ1-1 | TRBV27
CASTPSASGINNEQFF | TGTGCCAGCACCCCGTCCGCTAGCGGGATAAACAATGAGCAGTTCTTC | TRBD2 | NA | TRBJ2-1 | TRBV9
CASSQGGQQETQYF | TGTGCCAGCAGCCAGGGGGGGCAACAAGAGACCCAGTACTTC | NA | NA | TRBJ2-5 | TRBV3-1/TRBV3-2
CASSVATNEKLFF | TGCGCCAGCTCGGTCGCAACTAATGAAAAACTGTTTTTT | NA | NA | TRBJ1-4 | TRBV4-1
CASSLAQAGGQPQHF | TGTGCCAGCAGCTTAGCGCAGGCGGGTGGTCAGCCCCAGCATTTT | NA | NA | TRBJ1-5 | TRBV7-2
CASSPLGSDEQYF | TGTGCCAGCAGCCCTCTCGGGAGCGACGAGCAGTACTTC | NA | NA | TRBJ2-7 | TRBV5-6
CASSNLGRGRTEAFF | TGTGCCAGCTCAAACCTTGGGAGGGGTCGGACTGAAGCTTTCTTT | NA | NA | TRBJ1-1 | TRBV6-5
CASSAGQGRALNSPLHF | TGTGCCAGCAGCGCCGGACAGGGGCGCGCGTTAAATTCACCCCTCCACTTT | TRBD1 | NA | TRBJ1-6 | TRBV9
CASSLLASGISYEQYF | TGTGCCAGCAGCTTATTGGCTAGCGGGATTTCCTACGAGCAGTACTTC | TRBD2 | NA | TRBJ2-7 | TRBV7-2
CASSRREGTNTEAFF | TGTGCCAGCTCTCGAAGGGAGGGAACGAACACTGAAGCTTTCTTT | NA | NA | TRBJ1-1 | TRBV18
CASSSLAPETQYF | TGCGCCAGCAGCTCTCTAGCGCCAGAGACCCAGTACTTC | NA | NA | TRBJ2-5 | TRBV5-1
CASSHAGTSGGANEQFF | TGTGCCAGCAGCCACGCCGGGACTAGCGGGGGGGCCAATGAGCAGTTCTTC | TRBD2 | NA | TRBJ2-1 | TRBV4-2
CASSAGQGETQYF | TGTGCCAGCAGCGCAGGACAGGGAGAGACCCAGTACTTC | TRBD1 | NA | TRBJ2-5 | TRBV9
CASSWSSTGVGGYTF | TGTGCCAGCAGCTGGTCTTCTACAGGGGTAGGCGGCTACACCTTC | TRBD1 | once | TRBJ1-2 | TRBV5-6
CASSFTGTYEQYF | TGTGCCAGCAGCTTCACAGGGACCTACGAGCAGTACTTC | NA | once | TRBJ2-7 | TRBV11-1
CASSRNSGSGTGELFF | TGTGCCAGCAGCCGCAATAGCGGGAGCGGCACCGGGGAGCTGTTTTTT | TRBD2 | NA | TRBJ2-2 | TRBV14
CASSGEAGQAPDGSNQPQHF | TGTGCCAGCAGTGGCGAGGCGGGGCAGGCCCCGGACGGGAGCAATCAGCCCCAGCATTTT | NA | NA | TRBJ1-5 | TRBV6-4
CASRDGQGGYGYTF | TGTGCCAGCAGAGACGGACAGGGCGGCTATGGCTACACCTTC | TRBD1 | NA | TRBJ1-2 | TRBV2
CASRLERGQGGDRQPQHF | TGTGCAAGTCGCTTAGAGAGGGGGCAAGGGGGCGACCGTCAGCCCCAGCATTTT | NA | NA | TRBJ1-5 | TRBV12-2
CASSPSGELFF | TGTGCCAGCAGTCCCTCCGGGGAGCTGTTTTTT | NA | NA | TRBJ2-2 | TRBV12-3/TRBV12-4
CASSLYFSGRSYNEQFF | TGTGCCAGCAGTTTATATTTTAGCGGGAGGTCCTACAATGAGCAGTTCTTC | TRBD2 | NA | TRBJ2-1 | TRBV27
CASSQGVAGPSGTDTQYF | TGCGCCAGCAGCCAAGGGGTAGCGGGACCATCAGGCACAGATACGCAGTATTTT | TRBD2 | once | TRBJ2-3 | TRBV4-3
CASSVVEAGAFF | TGTGCCAGCAGCGTAGTGGAGGCGGGGGCTTTCTTT | NA | NA | TRBJ1-1 | TRBV9
CASSERDRPCYNSPLHF | TGCGCCAGCAGTGAGCGGGACAGACCATGCTATAATTCACCCCTCCACTTT | TRBD1 | NA | TRBJ1-6 | TRBV10-1
CASSSLVNTGELFF | TGTGCCAGCAGCTCCCTAGTCAACACCGGGGAGCTGTTTTTT | NA | once | TRBJ2-2 | TRBV5-6
CASSPSGGPAYEQYF | TGTGCCAGCAGTCCGAGCGGGGGGCCCGCCTACGAGCAGTACTTC | TRBD2 | NA | TRBJ2-7 | TRBV6-7
CASLNSGANVLTF | TGTGCCAGCTTAAACTCTGGGGCCAACGTCCTGACTTTC | NA | NA | TRBJ2-6 | TRBV6-6
CASSLGGSGYNSPLHF | TGCGCCAGCAGCTTGGGCGGATCCGGCTATAATTCACCCCTCCACTTT | NA | NA | TRBJ1-6 | TRBV5-1
CASSAGSHRNQPQHF | TGTGCCAGCAGCGCCGGGAGTCACCGCAATCAGCCCCAGCATTTT | NA | NA | TRBJ1-5 | TRBV11-2
CASSYRQGGTGELFF | TGTGCCAGCAGTTACAGGCAGGGAGGTACCGGGGAGCTGTTTTTT | NA | NA | TRBJ2-2 | TRBV6-6
CASSPMVLAKNIQYF | TGTGCCAGCAGCCCAATGGTACTAGCCAAAAACATTCAGTACTTC | NA | NA | TRBJ2-4 | TRBV7-2
CASSPTGLETQYF | TGTGCCAGCTCACCAACAGGTTTAGAGACCCAGTACTTC | NA | NA | TRBJ2-5 | TRBV18
CASSVAGQVVNSPLHF | TGTGCCAGCAGCGTAGCCGGACAGGTGGTTAATTCACCCCTCCACTTT | TRBD1 | NA | TRBJ1-6 | TRBV9
CASSQGLAGGPNEQFF | TGTGCCAGCAGCCAAGGACTAGCGGGAGGGCCGAATGAGCAGTTCTTC | TRBD2 | NA | TRBJ2-1 | TRBV3-1/TRBV3-2
CASRLGQGNYSPLHF | TGTGCCAGCAGACTGGGACAGGGGAATTATTCACCCCTCCACTTT | TRBD1 | NA | TRBJ1-6 | TRBV27
CASSIGGDEQYF | TGTGCCAGTAGTATCGGAGGGGATGAGCAGTACTTC | NA | NA | TRBJ2-7 | TRBV19